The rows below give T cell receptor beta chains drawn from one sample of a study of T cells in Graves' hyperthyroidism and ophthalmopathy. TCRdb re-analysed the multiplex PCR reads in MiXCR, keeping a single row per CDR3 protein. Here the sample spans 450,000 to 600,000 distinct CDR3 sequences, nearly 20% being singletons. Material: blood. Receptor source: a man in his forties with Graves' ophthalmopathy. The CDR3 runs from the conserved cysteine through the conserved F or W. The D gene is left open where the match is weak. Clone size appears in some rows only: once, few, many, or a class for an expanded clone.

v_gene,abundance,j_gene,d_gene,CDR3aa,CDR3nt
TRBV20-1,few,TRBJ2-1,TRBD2,CSARERLAETTLSYNEQFF,TGCAGTGCTAGAGAGAGGCTAGCGGAGACCACTCTATCTTACAATGAGCAGTTCTTC
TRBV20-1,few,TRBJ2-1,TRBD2,CSAEGASGRVTYNEQFF,TGCAGTGCCGAGGGGGCTAGCGGGAGGGTCACCTACAATGAGCAGTTCTTC
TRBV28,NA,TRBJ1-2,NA,CATLMGGREGYTF,TGTGCCACCCTGATGGGGGGACGGGAAGGCTACACCTTC
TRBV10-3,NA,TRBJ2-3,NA,CAITFTDTQYF,TGTGCCATCACCTTCACAGATACGCAGTATTTT
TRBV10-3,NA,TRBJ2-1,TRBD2,CATGGGSYNEQFF,TGTGCGACCGGCGGGGGCTCCTACAATGAGCAGTTCTTC
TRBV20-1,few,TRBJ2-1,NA,CSARVGGISYNEQFF,TGCAGTGCTAGAGTTGGCGGTATTTCATACAATGAGCAGTTCTTC
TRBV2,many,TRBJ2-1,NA,CASRYESEQFF,TGTGCCAGCAGATATGAGAGTGAGCAGTTCTTC
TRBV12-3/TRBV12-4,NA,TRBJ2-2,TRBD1,CASRRLSGQSTGELFF,TGTGCCAGCAGACGTCTTTCGGGACAGAGCACCGGGGAGCTGTTTTTT
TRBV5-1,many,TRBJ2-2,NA,CASSITGTPGGELFF,TGCGCCAGCAGCATAACCGGGACGCCCGGAGGGGAGCTGTTTTTT
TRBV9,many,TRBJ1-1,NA,CASSVTGNTEAFF,TGTGCCAGCAGTGTCACAGGGAACACTGAAGCTTTCTTT
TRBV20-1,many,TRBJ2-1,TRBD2,CSARVSPAGGSNPFF,TGCAGTGCTAGAGTGTCCCCCGCGGGAGGATCCAACCCGTTCTTC
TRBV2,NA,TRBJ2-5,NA,CASSGVAGTTLTQYF,TGTGCCAGCAGTGGGGTTGCAGGGACAACACTGACCCAGTACTTC
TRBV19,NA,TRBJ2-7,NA,CACSRGMAMYEQYF,TGTGCCTGTAGTCGGGGAATGGCTATGTACGAGCAGTACTTC
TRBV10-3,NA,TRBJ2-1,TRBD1,CAISTGTGGNEQFF,TGTGCCATCAGCACCGGGACAGGAGGTAATGAGCAGTTCTTC
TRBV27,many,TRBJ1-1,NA,CASRVGMNTEAFF,TGTGCCAGCCGGGTCGGTATGAACACTGAAGCTTTCTTT
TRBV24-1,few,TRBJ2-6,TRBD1,CATSDLQGALSGANVLTF,TGTGCCACCAGTGATTTACAGGGGGCCCTCTCTGGGGCCAACGTCCTGACTTTC
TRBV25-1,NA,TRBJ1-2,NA,CASSGRDPGGGGYTF,TGTGCCAGCAGTGGAAGAGATCCTGGGGGTGGGGGCTACACCTTC
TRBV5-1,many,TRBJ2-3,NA,CASSSPPDTQYF,TGCGCCAGCAGTTCCCCCCCCGATACGCAGTATTTT
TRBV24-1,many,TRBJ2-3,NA,CATSDPRDLGTDTQYF,TGTGCCACCAGTGATCCCAGGGACTTGGGCACAGATACGCAGTATTTT
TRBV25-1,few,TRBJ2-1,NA,CATQGKGSSYNEQFF,TGTGCCACACAAGGGAAGGGGAGCTCCTACAATGAGCAGTTCTTC